This T cell receptor beta chain was found in a study of radiotherapy plus CTLA-4 blockade in lung cancer. In the study overall: Disease control reached roughly 33%, with objective responses in over 15%.

Produced via immunoSEQ multiplex PCR; TCRdb's table is partial and in-frame only. The sample contains 50,000 or so clones, 60% to 80% of which appear only once. The CDR3 is 14 amino acids. V was pared by 6 bases and J by 9 bases, with 4 bases of the junction left unmatched. Germline V lookup: CDR1 SNHLY, CDR2 FYNNEI. The starting material was peripheral blood, obtained from a patient treated with radiotherapy plus ipilimumab. The chain links TRBV2 to TRBJ1-6; TRBD1 agrees at 11 bases. The TCR was taken from a human donor with non-small cell lung cancer who had stable disease on radiotherapy plus ipilimumab. CDR3 protein: CASRWTGGISPLHF. DNA of the CDR3: TGTGCCAGCAGGTGGACAGGGGGCATTTCACCCCTCCACTTT.